The 14 T cell receptor beta chains reported below all come from one sample, sequenced in a study of T cells in Graves' hyperthyroidism and ophthalmopathy. TCR beta CDR3 regions were amplified from RNA. First-round RT-PCR with HTBI primers amplified the TCR CDR3 region. TCRdb passed the multiplex PCR reads through MiXCR, listing each CDR3 protein once. The sample consists of about 200,000 distinct CDR3 sequences, about 15% of them appearing once. Sequenced: blood. These receptors were obtained from a woman aged 45 to 65 with Graves' hyperthyroidism.

This clonotype came up many times. V is TRBV6-1 and J is TRBJ2-5, with a tentative D call TRBD1 (6 bases). The CDR3 runs 14 residues. V lost 5 bases, J lost 5 bases, and 15 bases lay in between. CDR1 is MNHNS and CDR2 is SASEGT in the germline V gene. DNA for the CDR3: TGTGCCAGCAGTCGACAGGTGGTTGGGGAGACCCAGTACTTC. Protein: CASSRQVVGETQYF.

This chain links TRBV27 with TRBJ2-3; TRBD2 matches 15 bases. Germline CDR1 and CDR2: MNHEY and SMNVEV (reference sequence). V shed 3 bases, J shed 3 bases, and the junction held 1 base outside the gene matches. The CDR3 length is 16 residues. The DNA of the CDR3 is TGTGCCAGCAGTTTCGGGACTAGCGGGAGGACAGATACGCAGTATTTT. It codes for CASSFGTSGRTDTQYF.

This sequence joins TRBV11-3 and TRBJ1-6, with TRBD1 identical over 7 bases. J lost 4 bases, V lost 3 bases, and 0 bases had no gene match. The CDR3 runs to 14 residues. CDR1 and CDR2 (germline): SGHNT, YENEEA. Here the CDR3 DNA reads TGTGCCAGCAGCTTGACAGGGTATAATTCACCCCTCCACTTT. Amino acid sequence: CASSLTGYNSPLHF. Variable domain in full (rest from reference TRBV11-3 and TRBJ1-6): EAGVVQSPRYKIIEKKQPVAFWCNPISGHNTLYWYLQNLGQGPELLIRYENEEAVDDSQLPKDRFSAERLKGVDSTLKIQPAELGDSAVYLCASSLTGYNSPLHFGNGTRLTVT.

This clonotype was seen repeatedly, ten times or more. The V call is TRBV24-1, the J call TRBJ2-7; D is possibly TRBD1 (5 bases). Germline lookup yields CDR1 KGHDR and CDR2 SFDVKD. Trimming pared 2 bases from V and 5 bases from J, leaving 12 bases between. The CDR3 is 14 residues long. In nucleotides, the CDR3 is TGTGCCACCAGTGATTCGCAGGGAAACGACGAGCAGTACTTC. Translated: CATSDSQGNDEQYF.

The V call is TRBV12-3 or TRBV12-4, the J call TRBJ1-3, with D maybe TRBD1 (5 bases). The CDR3 loop spans 15 amino acids. Trimming removed 5 bases from V and 4 bases from J, with 15 bases in between. The CDR3 region is CASSPRGGNGNTIYF. In DNA form, the CDR3 reads TGTGCCAGCAGTCCCCGGGGGGGAAACGGAAACACCATATATTTT.

In its sample, this clonotype was seen a few times. The chain's CDR3 is CASSVGRGTGELFF. DNA for the CDR3: TGTGCCAGCAGCGTAGGTCGCGGCACCGGGGAGCTGTTTTTT. This chain joins TRBV9 and TRBJ2-2; D is unclear. Germline CDR1 SGDLS, CDR2 YYNGEE. CDR3 length equals 14 residues. Trimming took 0 bases from V and 4 from J, leaving 7 bases between them.

This sequence joins TRBV20-1 and TRBJ2-7; TRBD1 aligns across 8 bases. This CDR3 is built from 14 residues. With V trimmed by 5 bases and J by 7 bases, 13 bases remained unmatched. Germline-derived CDR1 and CDR2 are DFQATT and SNEGSKA (reference sequence). The chain's CDR3 is CSALRGTGRGEQYF. CDR3 nucleotide sequence: TGCAGTGCTTTAAGGGGGACAGGAAGAGGGGAGCAGTACTTC.

There are a few counts of this clonotype. CDR3 sequence reads: CASSFDSNYGYTF. CDR3 nucleotide sequence: TGCGCCAGCAGCTTCGACAGTAACTATGGCTACACCTTC. The chain has TRBV5-1 and TRBJ1-2; tentative D call: TRBD1 (5 bases). The germline V and J ends were trimmed by 2 bases and 1 base, with 6 bases remaining between them. Germline loops: CDR1 SGHRS, CDR2 YFSETQ. The CDR3 is made up of 13 amino acids.

This clonotype was recorded a few times. V and J are TRBV11-2 and TRBJ2-7, with 13 bases fitting TRBD2. Germline trimming cut 1 base from V and 0 bases from J; bases unmatched to any gene: 3. The CDR3 loop spans 17 amino acids. Per the germline V gene, CDR1 is SGHAT and CDR2 is FQNNGV. The CDR3 is CASSLAGTSGTSYEQYF. The CDR3, as DNA: TGTGCCAGCAGCTTAGCGGGGACTAGCGGGACCTCCTACGAGCAGTACTTC.

This clonotype is a singleton in its sample. The chain links TRBV15 to TRBJ2-7, with D perhaps TRBD1 or TRBD2 (7 bases each). V lost 0 bases and J 6 bases, leaving 18 bases between the germline ends. The CDR3 is made up of 16 amino acids. Germline values: CDR1 LNHNV, CDR2 YYDKDF (reference sequence). The CDR3 here is CATSREGVGGGFEQYF. As DNA, the CDR3 is TGTGCCACCAGCAGAGAGGGAGTGGGAGGGGGCTTCGAGCAGTACTTC.

This clonotype was seen only a few times. The chain couples TRBV24-1 to TRBJ1-1; D is uncertain. V lost 7 bases to trimming and J lost 0 bases, with 8 bases between them. The V gene's germline CDR1 is KGHDR and CDR2 SFDVKD. There are 13 residues in the CDR3. The CDR3 protein is CATRRKVNTEAFF. The CDR3 bases are TGTGCCACCAGAAGAAAAGTGAACACTGAAGCTTTCTTT.

This clonotype occurred a few times. The V gene is TRBV5-1, the J gene TRBJ2-1; a weak D match, TRBD2 (5 bases). Germline lookup yields CDR1 SGHRS and CDR2 YFSETQ. This CDR3 has 12 amino acids. V dropped 4 bases and J dropped 5 bases, with 7 bases sitting between them. CDR3 bases: TGCGCCAGCAGCCAAGCGGACAATGAGCAGTTCTTC. Translating gives CASSQADNEQFF.

This clonotype was counted a few times. The chain links TRBV9 to TRBJ2-2, with D maybe TRBD2 (6 bases). Germline V lookup: CDR1 SGDLS, CDR2 YYNGEE. Trimming took off 2 bases at V and 1 base at J, with 9 bases between the two ends. CDR3 length equals 15 residues. CDR3: CASSVVAVNTGELFF. CDR3 coding DNA: TGTGCCAGCAGCGTGGTAGCGGTGAACACCGGGGAGCTGTTTTTT.

CDR3 protein: CASSQDLGQPEAFF. CDR3 in DNA: TGCGCCAGCAGCCAAGATCTAGGACAGCCTGAAGCTTTCTTT. The chain has TRBV4-1 and TRBJ1-1, with D perhaps TRBD1 (6 bases). Germline V gene lookup returns CDR1 MGHRA and CDR2 YSYEKL. The CDR3 spans 14 residues. V lost 0 bases, J lost 6 bases, and 11 bases lay in between.